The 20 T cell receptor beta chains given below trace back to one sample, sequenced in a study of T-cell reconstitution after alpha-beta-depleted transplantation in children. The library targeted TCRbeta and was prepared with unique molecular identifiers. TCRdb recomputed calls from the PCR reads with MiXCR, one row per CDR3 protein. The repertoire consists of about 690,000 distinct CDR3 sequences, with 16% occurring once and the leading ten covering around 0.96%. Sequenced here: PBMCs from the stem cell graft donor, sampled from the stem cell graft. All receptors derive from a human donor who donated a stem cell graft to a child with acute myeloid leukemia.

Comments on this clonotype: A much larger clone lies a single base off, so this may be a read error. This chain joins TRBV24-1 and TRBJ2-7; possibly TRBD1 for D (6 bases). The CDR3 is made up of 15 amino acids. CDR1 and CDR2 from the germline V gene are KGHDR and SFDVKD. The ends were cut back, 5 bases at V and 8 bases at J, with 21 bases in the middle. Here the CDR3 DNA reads TGTGCCACCAGTGGCGACAGCCCAGGTCAGGGGAAGCAGTACTTC. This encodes CATSGDSPGQGKQYF.

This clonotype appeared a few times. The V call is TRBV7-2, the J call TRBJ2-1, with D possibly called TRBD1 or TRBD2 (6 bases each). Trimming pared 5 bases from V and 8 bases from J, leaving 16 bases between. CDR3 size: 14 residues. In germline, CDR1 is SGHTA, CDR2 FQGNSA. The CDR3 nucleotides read TGTGCCAGCAGCAGGGAAGGGGGGAGGCATGAGCAGTTCTTC. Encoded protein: CASSREGGRHEQFF. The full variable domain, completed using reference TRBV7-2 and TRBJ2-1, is GAGVSQSPSNKVTEKGKDVELRCDPISGHTALYWYRQSLGQGLEFLIYFQGNSAPDKSGLPSDRFSAERTGGSVSTLTIQRTQQEDSAVYLCASSREGGRHEQFFGPGTRLTVL.

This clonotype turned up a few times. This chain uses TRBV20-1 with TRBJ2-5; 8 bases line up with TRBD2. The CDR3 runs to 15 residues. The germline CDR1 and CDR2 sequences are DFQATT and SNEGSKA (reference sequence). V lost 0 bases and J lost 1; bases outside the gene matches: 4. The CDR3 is CSARDRTSPQETQYF. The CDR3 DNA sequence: TGCAGTGCTAGAGATCGGACTAGCCCCCAAGAGACCCAGTACTTC.

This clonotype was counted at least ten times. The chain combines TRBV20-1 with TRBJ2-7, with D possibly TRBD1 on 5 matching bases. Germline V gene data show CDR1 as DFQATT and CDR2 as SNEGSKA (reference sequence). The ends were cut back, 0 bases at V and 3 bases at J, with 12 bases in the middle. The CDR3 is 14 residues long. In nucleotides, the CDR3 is TGCAGTGCTAGAGAGCAACCAGGGTTCTACGAGCAGTACTTC. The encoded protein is CSAREQPGFYEQYF.

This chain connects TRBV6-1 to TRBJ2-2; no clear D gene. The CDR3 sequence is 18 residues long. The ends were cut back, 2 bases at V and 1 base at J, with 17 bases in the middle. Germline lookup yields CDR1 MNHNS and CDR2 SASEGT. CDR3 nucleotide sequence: TGTGCCAGCAGTGAAACCTCCTTAAAAGTCCTGAACACCGGGGAGCTGTTTTTT. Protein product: CASSETSLKVLNTGELFF.

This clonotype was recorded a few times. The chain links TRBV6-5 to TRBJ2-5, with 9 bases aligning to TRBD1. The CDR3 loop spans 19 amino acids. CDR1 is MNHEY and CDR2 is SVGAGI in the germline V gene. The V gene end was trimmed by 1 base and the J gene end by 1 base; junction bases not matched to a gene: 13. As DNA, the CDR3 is TGTGCCAGCAGTTACTTAAGACAGGGGGGCATCGCCTCCCAAGAGACCCAGTACTTC. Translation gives CASSYLRQGGIASQETQYF.

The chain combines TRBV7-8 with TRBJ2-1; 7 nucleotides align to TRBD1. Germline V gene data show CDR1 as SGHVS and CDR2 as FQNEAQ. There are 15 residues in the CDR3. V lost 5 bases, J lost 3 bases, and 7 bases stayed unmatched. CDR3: CASSRAGTVYNEQFF. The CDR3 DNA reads TGTGCCAGCAGCCGGGCCGGGACAGTCTACAATGAGCAGTTCTTC.

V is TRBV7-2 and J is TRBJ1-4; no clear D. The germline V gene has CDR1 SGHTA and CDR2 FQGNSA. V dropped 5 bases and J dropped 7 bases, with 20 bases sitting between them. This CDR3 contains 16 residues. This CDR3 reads CASSPRHGPSVEKLFF. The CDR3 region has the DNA TGTGCCAGCAGCCCCCGCCACGGCCCCTCGGTTGAAAAACTGTTTTTT.

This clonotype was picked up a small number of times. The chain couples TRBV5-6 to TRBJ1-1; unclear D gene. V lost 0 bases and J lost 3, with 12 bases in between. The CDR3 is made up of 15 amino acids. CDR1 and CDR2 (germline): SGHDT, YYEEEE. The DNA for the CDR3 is TGTGCCAGCAGCTTGGAGACCCGGGCCTACACTGAAGCTTTCTTT. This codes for CASSLETRAYTEAFF.

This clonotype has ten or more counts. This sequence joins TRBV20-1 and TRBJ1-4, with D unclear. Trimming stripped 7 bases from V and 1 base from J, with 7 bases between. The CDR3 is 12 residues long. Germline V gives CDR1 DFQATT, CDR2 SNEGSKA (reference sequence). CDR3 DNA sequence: TGCAGTGTGAGGGAAACTAATGAAAAACTGTTTTTT. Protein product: CSVRETNEKLFF.

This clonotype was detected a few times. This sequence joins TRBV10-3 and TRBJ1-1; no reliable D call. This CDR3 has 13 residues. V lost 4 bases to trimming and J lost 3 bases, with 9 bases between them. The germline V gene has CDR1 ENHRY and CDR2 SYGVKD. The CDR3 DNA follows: TGTGCCATCAGTGTCCGGGGAGACACTGAAGCTTTCTTT. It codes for CAISVRGDTEAFF.

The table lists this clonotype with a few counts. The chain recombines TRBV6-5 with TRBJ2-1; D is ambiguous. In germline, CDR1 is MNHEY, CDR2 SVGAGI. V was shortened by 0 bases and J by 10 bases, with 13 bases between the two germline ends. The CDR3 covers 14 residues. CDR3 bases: TGTGCCAGCAGTTACTCGAGTTTCGGGCTCGAGCAGTTCTTC. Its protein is CASSYSSFGLEQFF.

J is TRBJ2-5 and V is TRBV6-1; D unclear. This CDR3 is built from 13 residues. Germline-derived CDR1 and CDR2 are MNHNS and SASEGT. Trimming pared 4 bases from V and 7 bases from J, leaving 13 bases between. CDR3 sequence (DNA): TGTGCCAGCAGTGCGACATCCTTCGGGACCCAGTACTTC. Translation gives CASSATSFGTQYF.

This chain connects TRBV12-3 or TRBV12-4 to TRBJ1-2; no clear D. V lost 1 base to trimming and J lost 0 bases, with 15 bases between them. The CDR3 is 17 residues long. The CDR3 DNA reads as TGTGCCAGCAGTTTAGAGGGAGATGGTTCAACTAACTATGGCTACACCTTC. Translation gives CASSLEGDGSTNYGYTF.

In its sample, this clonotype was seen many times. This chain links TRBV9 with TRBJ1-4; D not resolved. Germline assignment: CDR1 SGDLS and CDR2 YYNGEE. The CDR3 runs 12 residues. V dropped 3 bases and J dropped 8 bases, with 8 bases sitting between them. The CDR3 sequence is CASSGEGEKLFF. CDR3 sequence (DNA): TGTGCCAGCAGCGGGGAAGGCGAAAAACTGTTTTTT.

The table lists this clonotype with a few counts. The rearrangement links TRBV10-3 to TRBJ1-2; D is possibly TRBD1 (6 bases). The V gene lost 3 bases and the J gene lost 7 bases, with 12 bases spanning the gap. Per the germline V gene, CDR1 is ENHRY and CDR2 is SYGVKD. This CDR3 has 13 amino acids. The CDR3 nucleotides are TGTGCCATCAGTGAACCAGGGGAACCTGGCTACACCTTC. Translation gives CAISEPGEPGYTF.

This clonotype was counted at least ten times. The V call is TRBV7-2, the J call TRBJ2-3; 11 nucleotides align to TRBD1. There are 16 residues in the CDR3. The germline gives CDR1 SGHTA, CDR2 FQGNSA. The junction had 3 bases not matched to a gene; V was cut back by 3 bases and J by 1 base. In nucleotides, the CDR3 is TGTGCCAGCAGCTTCGGGACAGGGGGACGCACAGATACGCAGTATTTT. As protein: CASSFGTGGRTDTQYF. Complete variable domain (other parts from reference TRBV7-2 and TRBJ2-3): GAGVSQSPSNKVTEKGKDVELRCDPISGHTALYWYRQSLGQGLEFLIYFQGNSAPDKSGLPSDRFSAERTGGSVSTLTIQRTQQEDSAVYLCASSFGTGGRTDTQYFGPGTRLTVL.

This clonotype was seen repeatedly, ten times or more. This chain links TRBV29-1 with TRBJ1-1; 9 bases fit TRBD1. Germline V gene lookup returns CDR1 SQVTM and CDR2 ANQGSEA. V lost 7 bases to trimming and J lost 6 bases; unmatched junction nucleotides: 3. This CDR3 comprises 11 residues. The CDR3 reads CSGRTGAEAFF. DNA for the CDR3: TGCAGCGGTAGGACAGGGGCTGAAGCTTTCTTT. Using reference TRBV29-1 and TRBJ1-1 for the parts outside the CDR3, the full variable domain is SAVISQKPSRDICQRGTSLTIQCQVDSQVTMMFWYRQQPGQSLTLIATANQGSEATYESGFVIDKFPISRPNLTFSTLTVSNMSPEDSSIYLCSGRTGAEAFFGQGTRLTVV.

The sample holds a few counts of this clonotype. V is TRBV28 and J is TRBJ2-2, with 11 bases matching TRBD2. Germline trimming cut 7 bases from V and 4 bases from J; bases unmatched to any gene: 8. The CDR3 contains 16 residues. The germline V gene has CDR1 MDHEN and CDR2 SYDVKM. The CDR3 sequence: CASNPTSGGGTGELFF. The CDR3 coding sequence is TGTGCCAGCAACCCTACTAGCGGGGGAGGCACCGGGGAGCTGTTTTTT. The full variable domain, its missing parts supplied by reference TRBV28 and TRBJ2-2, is DVKVTQSSRYLVKRTGEKVFLECVQDMDHENMFWYRQDPGLGLRLIYFSYDVKMKEKGDIPEGYSVSREKKERFSLILESASTNQTSMYLCASNPTSGGGTGELFFGEGSRLTVL.

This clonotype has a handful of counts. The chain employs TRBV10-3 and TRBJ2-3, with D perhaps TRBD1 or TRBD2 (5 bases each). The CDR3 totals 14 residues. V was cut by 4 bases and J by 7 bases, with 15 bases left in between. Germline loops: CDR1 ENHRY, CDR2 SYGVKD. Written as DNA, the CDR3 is TGTGCCATCAGTGTTGGACGGGACGAAAATACGCAGTATTTT. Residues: CAISVGRDENTQYF.